The rows below give T cell receptor beta chains drawn from one sample of a study of control samples from healthy donors and cancer patients. Here immunoSEQ multiplex PCR was the method, and the copy in TCRdb shows in-frame clones only, minus some. The repertoire consists of under 200,000 clones, with around 95% occurring once and the leading ten covering around 9.3%. Sequencing input: blood. The receptors originated from a woman in her thirties or forties in good health. Each CDR3 is given with its conserved first and last residue. D genes are given only for firm matches. Expanded clones are given a class, and other clones once, few, many or no size at all.

clone_size j_call d_call v_call cdr3_nt cdr3_aa
NA TRBJ1-2 NA TRBV12-3/TRBV12-4 TGTGCCAGCAGTCCCCGGACTAACTATGGCTACACCTTC CASSPRTNYGYTF
NA TRBJ2-7 NA TRBV7-2 TGTGCCAGCAGCGAAGACTTGTACGAGCAGTACTTC CASSEDLYEQYF
NA TRBJ1-1 NA TRBV7-2 TGTGCCAGCAGCTTAGTAGGCAGGGGGAACACTGAAGCTTTCTTT CASSLVGRGNTEAFF
once TRBJ2-1 TRBD1 TRBV11-3 TGTGCCAGCAGCTTAAGCCAGGGGGCCTACAATGAGCAGTTCTTC CASSLSQGAYNEQFF
NA TRBJ2-7 NA TRBV11-2 TGTGCCAGCAGCTTAGCACTAGCCTACGAGCAGTACTTC CASSLALAYEQYF
NA TRBJ1-2 NA TRBV2 TGTGCCAGCGACCGGTTAAACTATGGCTACACCTTC CASDRLNYGYTF
NA TRBJ2-7 TRBD2 TRBV7-2 TGTGCCAGCAGCCGCCAATTGGGGGAGGGCTGGGACGAGCAGTACTTC CASSRQLGEGWDEQYF
NA TRBJ2-1 TRBD2 TRBV4-2 TGTGCCAGCAGCCAAGACCCGGGACTAGCCTACAATGAGCAGTTCTTC CASSQDPGLAYNEQFF
NA TRBJ1-2 TRBD1 TRBV12-3/TRBV12-4 TGTGCCAGCAGTCAGACAGGGAAGTATGGCTACACCTTC CASSQTGKYGYTF
NA TRBJ1-1 NA TRBV9 TGTGCCAGCAGCGTAGGTGGGACAGAAGCTTTCTTT CASSVGGTEAFF
NA TRBJ1-1 NA TRBV4-2 TGTGCCAGCAGCCAAGAGAGAGGGTCTGAAGCTTTCTTT CASSQERGSEAFF
NA TRBJ2-1 NA TRBV6-6 TGTGCCAGCAGTGACGACCGCAGGGAGGAGTTCTTC CASSDDRREEFF
once TRBJ2-2 NA TRBV2 TGTGCCAGCAGTCCTCTGGGGACCCACATTAACACCGGGGAGCTGTTTTTT CASSPLGTHINTGELFF
once TRBJ2-1 TRBD2 TRBV7-9 TGTGCCAGCAGCCTGGGACTAGCGGGAGGTTTATCCTACAATGAGCAGTTCTTC CASSLGLAGGLSYNEQFF
NA TRBJ1-2 TRBD1 TRBV10-3 TGTGCCATCGGGGAAACAGGGGGTGACTATGGCTACACCTTC CAIGETGGDYGYTF
NA TRBJ1-1 NA TRBV19 TGTGCCAGTAGTATAGTAGGGAGGGCCACTGAAGCTTTCTTT CASSIVGRATEAFF
NA TRBJ1-2 TRBD1 TRBV29-1 TGCAGCGTTGGCCCTTTTCGATCCGGGACAGGAGCCCCGTTCGATCATGGCTACACCTTC CSVGPFRSGTGAPFDHGYTF
NA TRBJ1-2 NA TRBV11-2 TGTGCCAGCACCTCGACGGGCCGCTATGGCTACACCTTC CASTSTGRYGYTF
NA TRBJ1-2 NA TRBV29-1 TGCAGCGTGGGCTACATAGAACTTAACTATGGCTACACCTTC CSVGYIELNYGYTF
NA TRBJ1-2 TRBD1 TRBV7-9 TGTGCCAGCAGCTCCTCTGACAGGGCGTATGGCTACACCTTC CASSSSDRAYGYTF
NA TRBJ1-3 TRBD1 TRBV4-2 TGTGCCAGCAGCCGGGTTGGTTGGACAGGGGATCTCCAGACGGGAAACACCATATATTTT CASSRVGWTGDLQTGNTIYF
NA TRBJ1-4 TRBD1 TRBV5-1 TGCGCCAGCAGCTACGTACAGGGGGAAGAACTGTTTTTT CASSYVQGEELFF
NA TRBJ1-2 NA TRBV6-6 TGTGCCAGCAGTTACTCGGACCGAGATAACTATGGCTACACCTTC CASSYSDRDNYGYTF
NA TRBJ2-1 NA TRBV3-1/TRBV3-2 TGTGCCAGCAGCCAAGGCCCCGCCCTACTGGGGCCAATGAGACAGTTCTTC CASSQGPALLGPMRQFF
NA TRBJ1-4 NA TRBV7-2 TGTGCCAGCAGCTTGGGACGGTTTAATGAAAAACTGTTTTTT CASSLGRFNEKLFF
NA TRBJ1-1 TRBD1 TRBV7-2 TGTGCCAGCAGCCCCATTTTAGGGGGCACCACTGAAGCTTTCTTT CASSPILGGTTEAFF
once TRBJ2-1 TRBD2 TRBV6-1 TGTGCCAGCAGTGATAGGGAGGGGCTCGTCTACAATGAGCAGTTCTTC CASSDREGLVYNEQFF
NA TRBJ2-4 NA TRBV29-1 TGCAGCGTTGCAGGGAGAGCCAAAAACATTCAGTACTTC CSVAGRAKNIQYF
NA TRBJ1-2 TRBD1 TRBV4-3 TGCGCCAGCAGCCAAGAAATGGTGGGCTACAGGGGGCCTCTTAACTATGGCTACACCTTC CASSQEMVGYRGPLNYGYTF
NA TRBJ2-4 TRBD2 TRBV7-3 TGTGCCAGCAGCCCCGGGGGGGGAGGCAAAAACATTCAGTACTTC CASSPGGGGKNIQYF
NA TRBJ1-4 TRBD1 TRBV30 TGTGCCTACGGGACAGGCCGAGAAAAACTGTTTTTT CAYGTGREKLFF
NA TRBJ1-1 NA TRBV12-5 TGTGCTAGTGGTCCCCCTCCCCCGGGCTCTGAAGCTTTCTTT CASGPPPPGSEAFF
NA TRBJ2-1 NA TRBV12-5 TGTGCTAGTGGTTCGGGCGCAGTCAATGAGCAGTTCTTC CASGSGAVNEQFF
NA TRBJ1-5 NA TRBV6-2/TRBV6-3 TGTGCCAGCAGTTTAGGGAGGCAGCCCCAGCATTTT CASSLGRQPQHF
NA TRBJ1-1 NA TRBV5-1 TGCGCCAGCAGCTTCGAGCTAACCCCGAACACTGAAGCTTTCTTT CASSFELTPNTEAFF
NA TRBJ1-6 NA TRBV5-6 TGTGCCAGCAGCGGGAATTCGGGTTCACCCCTCCACTTT CASSGNSGSPLHF
few TRBJ2-1 TRBD2 TRBV30 TGTGCCTGGACTAGCGGTTACAATGAGCAGTTCTTC CAWTSGYNEQFF
once TRBJ1-4 TRBD1 TRBV5-8 TGTGCCAGCAGTTACCACTACAGGGGTGAAAAACTGTTTTTT CASSYHYRGEKLFF
once TRBJ2-3 TRBD1 TRBV3-1/TRBV3-2 TGTGCCAGCAGCGGACAGGGTGGAGGGACAGATACGCAGTATTTT CASSGQGGGTDTQYF
NA TRBJ2-5 NA TRBV19 TGTGCCAGTAGTCTCAACCTAGACAGGACGGAGACCCAGTACTTC CASSLNLDRTETQYF
NA TRBJ2-2 NA TRBV5-5 TGTGCCAGCAGCTTTGAGACAAACACCGGGGAGCTGTTTTTT CASSFETNTGELFF
NA TRBJ1-1 NA TRBV12-3/TRBV12-4 TGTGCCAGCAGTTTTTCAGCCCGTGAAGAAGCTTTCTTT CASSFSAREEAFF
NA TRBJ1-2 TRBD1 TRBV11-3 TGTGCCAGCAGCATGGGACAGGGGGCCTCTGGCTACACCTTC CASSMGQGASGYTF
NA TRBJ1-2 TRBD1 TRBV5-1 TGCGCCAGCAGCTCTTCCCCCGGGACAGAGTATGGCTACACCTTC CASSSSPGTEYGYTF
NA TRBJ1-1 TRBD1 TRBV18 TGTGCCAGCTCACCGTCCGGGACAGGGAACACTGAAGCTTTCTTT CASSPSGTGNTEAFF
NA TRBJ2-1 TRBD2 TRBV10-3 TGTGCCATCAAGGGAGGGGAAGTTCTAAATGAGCAGTTCTTC CAIKGGEVLNEQFF